A single sample is the source of the 3 T cell receptor beta chains below, sequenced in a study of T cells in Graves' hyperthyroidism and ophthalmopathy. Researchers took RNA transcripts and amplified the TCR beta CDR3 regions from them. HTBI primers were used for first-round RT-PCR of the TCR CDR3. TCRdb reprocessed the multiplex PCR reads with MiXCR, giving one entry per CDR3 protein. Of about 420,000 distinct CDR3 sequences listed, approximately 13% are singletons. What was sequenced was blood. Every receptor here comes from a woman younger than 30 with Graves' hyperthyroidism.

Turning to this clonotype: The junction shows a germline mismatch at one end, possibly a read error. This rearrangement joins TRBV7-7 to TRBJ2-2; tentative D call: TRBD1 (5 bases). CDR3 length equals 14 residues. CDR1 is SSHAT, CDR2 FNYEAQ, per germline (reference sequence). The CDR3 loop is CASSLNQGSGELFF. The CDR3 DNA sequence: TGTGCTAGCAGCTTAAATCAGGGATCCGGGGAGCTGTTTTTT.

This clonotype was seen more than once but under ten times. The rearrangement uses TRBV9 and TRBJ2-7; 12 nucleotides agree with TRBD1. This CDR3 spans 16 amino acids. Trimming cost V 3 bases and J 3 bases; bases outside gene matches: 7. The germline V gene has CDR1 SGDLS and CDR2 YYNGEE. In nucleotides, the CDR3 is TGTGCCAGCAGCGGATCCGGGACAGGGGGCTTCTACGAGCAGTACTTC. Translation gives CASSGSGTGGFYEQYF.

V and J are TRBV7-9 and TRBJ2-5; either TRBD1 or TRBD2 may fit D (5 bases each). The germline V gene has CDR1 SEHNR and CDR2 FQNEAQ (reference sequence). Trimming took 4 bases from V and 5 from J, leaving 17 bases between them. The CDR3 loop spans 15 amino acids. DNA of the CDR3: TGTGCCAGCAGCTCACCGGGACCGACGTGGGAGACCCAGTACTTC. Encoded protein: CASSSPGPTWETQYF.